A single sample gave rise to the 26 T cell receptor beta chains below, sequenced in a study of vaccination effects on CD4 cells after COVID-19. This table comes from immunoSEQ multiplex PCR, and its TCRdb copy is limited to in-frame clones, with some not included. The table has about 70,000 clones, 73% seen once. Sequencing was preceded by expansion of antigen-specific CD4+ T cells with viral peptide pools in the ViraFEST assay. After more than 8 days in culture, the CD4+ T cells were isolated. PCR-confirmed SARS-CoV-2 infection occurred in the person between March and December 2020. Their specific antigens are unknown. Source: CD4+ T cells from PBMCs cultured with HIV peptides, taken before COVID-19 vaccination. Subset described: HIV-1 Nef peptide pool negative control/reference culture. These receptor sequences come from a human donor who had a prior SARS-CoV-2 infection.

V and J are TRBV30 and TRBJ2-6, with D hard to call. V shed 2 bases and J shed 2 bases, with 7 bases lying between them. CDR3 length: 14 amino acids. In germline, CDR1 is GTSNPN, CDR2 SVGIG (reference sequence). The DNA of the CDR3 is TGTGCCTGGAGTTTGGGCGCTGGGGCCAACGTCCTGACTTTC. It yields the protein CAWSLGAGANVLTF.

The chain combines TRBV6-5 with TRBJ2-7, with TRBD1 matching 7 bases. Trimming took 0 bases from V and 2 from J; bases not matched to a gene: 1. Germline CDR1 and CDR2: MNHEY and SVGAGI. This CDR3 is built from 14 residues. The CDR3 DNA sequence: TGTGCCAGCAGTTACTCGGGACAGCCCTACGAGCAGTACTTC. Residues: CASSYSGQPYEQYF.

This clone showed up just a few times. V gene TRBV19 combines with J gene TRBJ2-7, with TRBD2 matching 7 bases. The CDR3 spans 15 residues. The ends lost 3 bases at V and 4 bases at J; junction bases unmatched: 9. Germline V lookup: CDR1 LNHDA, CDR2 SQIVND (reference sequence). This CDR3 is CASSILGSGGYEQYF. In nucleotides, the CDR3 is TGTGCCAGTAGTATCCTGGGGTCGGGGGGATACGAGCAGTACTTC.

J is TRBJ2-6 and V is TRBV9; D remains ambiguous. From germline, CDR1 is SGDLS and CDR2 YYNGEE. The V end was cut by 2 bases, the J end by 3 bases, with 9 bases between. The CDR3 is made up of 15 amino acids. The CDR3: CASSVSPGGANVLTF. For the CDR3, the DNA is TGTGCCAGCAGCGTTTCCCCCGGTGGGGCCAACGTCCTGACTTTC.

The chain is built from TRBV30 and TRBJ1-3; 8 bases agree with TRBD1. The ends lost 2 bases at V and 0 bases at J; junction bases unmatched: 12. Looked up from germline, CDR1 is GTSNPN and CDR2 is SVGIG (reference sequence). CDR3 size: 18 residues. The CDR3 DNA follows: TGTGCCTGGAGTCGGGACAGGCAGTTGAGGTCCTCTGGAAACACCATATATTTT. Protein sequence: CAWSRDRQLRSSGNTIYF. Supplemented by reference TRBV30 and TRBJ1-3, the full variable domain reads SQTIHQWPATLVQPVGSPLSLECTVEGTSNPNLYWYRQAAGRGLQLLFYSVGIGQISSEVPQNLSASRPQDRQFILSSKKLLLSDSGFYLCAWSRDRQLRSSGNTIYFGEGSWLTVV.

The chain employs TRBV2 and TRBJ1-5, with D unresolved. Trimming cost V 5 bases and J 5 bases, with 7 bases left between them. The CDR3 length is 12 residues. The germline gives CDR1 SNHLY, CDR2 FYNNEI. The CDR3 spells CASSYGHQPQHF. CDR3 nucleotides: TGTGCCAGCAGTTACGGGCATCAGCCCCAGCATTTT.

J is TRBJ2-5 and V is TRBV29-1; D perhaps matches TRBD2 (5 bases). The CDR3 has 11 residues. The V end was cut by 6 bases, the J end by 3 bases, with 8 bases between. Germline V gene lookup returns CDR1 SQVTM and CDR2 ANQGSEA. In DNA, the CDR3 is TGCAGCGTGGACTCGGAAGAGACCCAGTACTTC. It encodes CSVDSEETQYF.

The genes are TRBV24-1 and TRBJ2-7; maybe TRBD1 (5 bases). This CDR3 contains 13 residues. Germline V lookup: CDR1 KGHDR, CDR2 SFDVKD. Trimming pared 3 bases from V and 4 bases from J, leaving 9 bases between. CDR3 coding DNA: TGTGCCACCAGTGATCCCCAGGGATACGAGCAGTACTTC. Its translation is CATSDPQGYEQYF.

In its sample, this clone was seen a few times. The V gene is TRBV7-3, the J gene TRBJ1-6; D call uncertain. Trimming took off 5 bases at V and 9 bases at J, with 11 bases between the two ends. The V gene's germline CDR1 is SGHTA and CDR2 FQGTGA. CDR3 length equals 13 residues. The CDR3 bases are TGTGCCAGCAGCCCAGAGTGGGGTTCACCCCTCCACTTT. It yields the protein CASSPEWGSPLHF.

As DNA, the CDR3 is TGTGCCAGTAGTATAAGCAAAGCCCCCTACTACGAGCAGTACTTC. This gives the protein CASSISKAPYYEQYF. This chain joins TRBV19 and TRBJ2-7; no definite D call. V shed 2 bases and J shed 3 bases, with 14 bases lying between them. The CDR3 totals 15 residues. Germline V gives CDR1 LNHDA, CDR2 SQIVND (reference sequence). The whole variable domain, remainder taken from reference TRBV19 and TRBJ2-7, is DGGITQSPKYLFRKEGQNVTLSCEQNLNHDAMYWYRQDPGQGLRLIYYSQIVNDFQKGDIAEGYSVSREKKESFPLTVTSAQKNPTAFYLCASSISKAPYYEQYFGPGTRLTVT.

The chain links TRBV2 to TRBJ2-2, with 10 nucleotides matching TRBD1. The CDR3 loop spans 14 amino acids. Germline V CDR1 and CDR2: SNHLY, FYNNEI. V shed 6 bases, J shed 5 bases, and the junction held 3 bases outside the gene matches. CDR3 residues: CASRTGGSTGELFF. The CDR3 bases are TGTGCCAGCAGGACAGGGGGCTCAACCGGGGAGCTGTTTTTT.

The chain is built from TRBV6-5 and TRBJ2-7; D unresolved. Germline V gives CDR1 MNHEY, CDR2 SVGAGI. Trimming stripped 8 bases from V and 2 bases from J, with 19 bases between. CDR3 length equals 15 residues. CDR3 coding DNA: TGTGCCAGCTCCATCAATCCCTCTGCGACCTACGAGCAGTACTTC. It encodes CASSINPSATYEQYF.

The chain combines TRBV11-3 with TRBJ2-2; possibly TRBD1 for D (7 bases). V was clipped by 1 base and J by 2 bases, with 17 bases between them. There are 18 residues in the CDR3. Germline V gene lookup returns CDR1 SGHNT and CDR2 YENEEA. The CDR3 bases are TGTGCCAGCAGCTTAGGTCGAGGGGGGACAGTAAACACCGGGGAGCTGTTTTTT. Residues: CASSLGRGGTVNTGELFF.

This clone was seen a few times. The chain recombines TRBV19 with TRBJ2-7, with TRBD1 identical over 12 bases. Germline CDR1 is LNHDA and CDR2 is SQIVND (reference sequence). V was clipped by 4 bases and J by 3 bases; unmatched bases: 7. CDR3 length equals 16 residues. The chain's CDR3 is CASSRAGTGGLYEQYF. The DNA for the CDR3 is TGTGCCAGTAGTAGGGCCGGGACAGGGGGCCTCTACGAGCAGTACTTC.

This clone was detected only once. The chain links TRBV5-1 to TRBJ2-5, with 9 bases lining up with TRBD1. After removal of 2 bases from V and 4 bases from J, the junction contained 3 bases not matched to a gene. Germline lookup yields CDR1 SGHRS and CDR2 YFSETQ. The CDR3 consists of 14 residues. The DNA of the CDR3 is TGCGCCAGCAGCTTACAGGGGGCGGGAGAGACCCAGTACTTC. This translates into CASSLQGAGETQYF.

This clone has a handful of counts. The rearrangement links TRBV7-9 to TRBJ2-3; D unresolved. The CDR3 has 15 amino acids. Between the trimmed V and J ends, which lost 2 bases and 6 bases, there was a span of 15 bases. Germline V gene sequence: CDR1 SEHNR, CDR2 FQNEAQ (reference sequence). DNA of the CDR3: TGTGCCAGCAGCTTATTGTCCTCGGTTGGCGATACGCAGTATTTT. Its protein is CASSLLSSVGDTQYF.

The chain employs TRBV27 and TRBJ2-7, with TRBD2 matching 9 bases. This CDR3 region has 16 residues. V lost 5 bases, J lost 2 bases, and 10 bases stayed unmatched. Germline V CDR1 and CDR2: MNHEY, SMNVEV (reference sequence). CDR3 in DNA: TGTGCCAGCAGTGGGATTAGGGGCGGGAGGGCCTACGAGCAGTACTTC. Translated: CASSGIRGGRAYEQYF.

A few counts support this clone. V usage is TRBV2 and J usage is TRBJ2-7; 9 nucleotides agree with TRBD1. Germline V gene data show CDR1 as SNHLY and CDR2 as FYNNEI. The length of the CDR3 is 13 residues. After removal of 7 bases from V and 3 bases from J, the junction contained 4 bases not matched to a gene. CDR3 in amino acids: CASIRDRDYEQYF. In DNA form, the CDR3 reads TGTGCCAGCATCCGGGACAGGGACTACGAGCAGTACTTC.

CDR3 residues: CASSLGPVTGGIGELFF. The CDR3 DNA reads as TGCGCCAGCAGCTTGGGTCCCGTCACAGGCGGCATCGGGGAGCTGTTTTTT. The V and J genes are TRBV5-1 and TRBJ2-2; tentative D call: TRBD1 (5 bases). Germline V CDR1 and CDR2: SGHRS, YFSETQ. The CDR3 sequence is 17 residues long. Trimming removed 0 bases at V and 7 bases at J, with 19 bases between.

The V call is TRBV3-1 (or the pseudogene TRBV3-2), the J call TRBJ1-1; D is possibly TRBD1 (6 bases). The CDR3 spans 14 residues. V was cut by 3 bases and J by 4 bases, with 12 bases left in between. Germline lookup yields CDR1 LGHDT and CDR2 YNNKEL (reference sequence). The CDR3 DNA follows: TGTGCCAGCAGCCATCAAGAGGGGGGCACTGAAGCTTTCTTT. Amino acids: CASSHQEGGTEAFF.

This rearrangement joins TRBV2 to TRBJ1-1; D is unclear. The CDR3 has 14 residues. V shed 8 bases and J shed 1 base, with 14 bases lying between them. Germline assignment: CDR1 SNHLY and CDR2 FYNNEI. CDR3 bases: TGTGCCAGCGCCTCTGTAAGAGAGAACACTGAAGCTTTCTTT. This sequence encodes CASASVRENTEAFF. The complete variable domain, with remaining parts taken from reference TRBV2 and TRBJ1-1, reads EPEVTQTPSHQVTQMGQEVILRCVPISNHLYFYWYRQILGQKVEFLVSFYNNEISEKSEIFDDQFSVERPDGSNFTLKIRSTKLEDSAMYFCASASVRENTEAFFGQGTRLTVV.

This clone appeared a single time. The chain has TRBV6-2 or TRBV6-3 and TRBJ2-5; D is uncertain. The ends were cut back, 1 base at V and 5 bases at J, with 2 bases in the middle. The germline V gene encodes CDR1 MNHEY and CDR2 SVGEGT. This CDR3 spans 11 amino acids. CDR3 protein: CASSYFETQYF. For the CDR3, the DNA is TGTGCCAGCAGTTACTTCGAGACCCAGTACTTC.

V usage is TRBV30 and J usage is TRBJ2-1, with a tentative D call TRBD2 (6 bases). Trimming removed 5 bases at V and 10 bases at J, with 12 bases between. Germline V lookup: CDR1 GTSNPN, CDR2 SVGIG (reference sequence). The CDR3 runs 11 residues. DNA for the CDR3: TGTGCCTGGGCAGCGGGTGGGGAGCAGTTCTTC. Protein product: CAWAAGGEQFF.

This clone was recorded only once. V is TRBV12-3 or TRBV12-4 and J is TRBJ2-7; D is possibly TRBD1 or TRBD2 (5 bases each). The CDR3 totals 13 residues. The V end was cut by 3 bases, the J end by 4 bases, with 10 bases between. CDR3 sequence: CASSLGTTYEQYF. In DNA, the CDR3 is TGTGCCAGCAGTTTGGGGACCACTTACGAGCAGTACTTC.

The chain has TRBV9 and TRBJ2-2; maybe TRBD1 (7 bases). CDR1 and CDR2 from the germline V gene are SGDLS and YYNGEE. V was trimmed by 7 bases and J by 7 bases, leaving 20 bases between them. The CDR3 consists of 15 residues. The CDR3 nucleotides read TGTGCCAGCGGAGGGGTACAGGGGAATGGCGGGGAGCTGTTTTTT. This translates into CASGGVQGNGGELFF.

This clone has more than one count but fewer than ten. This sample also contains other DNA sequences that code for the same CDR3. The chain is built from TRBV5-1 and TRBJ2-5, with D possibly being TRBD2 (5 bases). Germline V gene data show CDR1 as SGHRS and CDR2 as YFSETQ. V shed 4 bases and J shed 5 bases, with 12 bases lying between them. The CDR3 has 13 amino acids. Here the CDR3 DNA reads TGCGCCAGCAGCCTGCCTGGAGGCGAGACCCAGTACTTC. Encoded protein: CASSLPGGETQYF.